This T cell receptor (beta chain) comes out of a study of cytomegalovirus exposure and HLA in healthy donors (TCRdb year 2017). Background for the entire study: According to an earlier analysis of several hundred of the donors, about 190 million T cells yielded some 120 million unique TCR beta sequences and approximately 280 Gb of sequence data. An early release that covered some 630 HLA-typed donors contained approximately 300 gigabases of sequencing data and around 80 million unique TCR sequences. Of the 300 to 400 genotyped donors, approximately 82% fell in the genetic ancestry cluster associated with self-reported Caucasian donors. The aim of the study was to test whether cataloging public T cell receptors could identify signatures of past pathogen exposure. The study profiled the T cell repertoires of hundreds of subjects by immunosequencing and related them to cytomegalovirus serostatus. Besides the first cohort of 666 subjects, a separate validation cohort made up of over 100 different subjects was used. The study combined high-throughput TCR immunosequencing, statistical association of individual TCRs with disease status, and machine learning to predict cytomegalovirus infection status. A later analysis re-examined previously published TCR beta repertoires from more than 600 donors and added high-resolution HLA genotyping to investigate patterns of TCR occurrence. In the later analysis, no new phenotypic data were used to find candidate immune exposures; instead, reliance was placed on TCR beta sequences and their occurrence across donors. In an earlier analysis of a few hundred of the donors, high-throughput TCR beta sequencing was used to judge whether each TCR beta V gene segment behaved as functional or pseudogenic. Donor age, sex, ethnicity and CMV serostatus were collected together with the repertoire data. A later genetic analysis took genome-wide SNP genotypes for about 55% of the 666 donors and used that subset as a discovery cohort. Every discovery cohort repertoire had been produced on one sequencing platform. HLA typing covered class I and class II loci at four-digit resolution. Typing coverage varied by locus: roughly 629-640 donors for A, B, C, DRB1 and DQB1; approximately 500 for DQA1; approximately 570 for DPA1; about 450 for DPB1. Four to six DR-DQ haplotypes were handled as single units for association and clustering, since linkage in the cohort was strong. On average, about 240,000 unique TCR beta nucleotide sequences were sequenced per donor among more than 350 genotyped donors of the cohort, with roughly 18% of those sequences being non-productive.

Library method: the immunoSEQ multiplex PCR assay. The multiplex PCR relied on a mix of 60 forward primers for TCR Vbeta segments and 13 reverse primers for TCR Jbeta segments. The CDR3 region of rearranged TCR beta genes was amplified from genomic DNA by a multiplex PCR assay. Amplified TCR beta libraries were sequenced as 87-base-pair reads on the Illumina HiSeq System. The authors processed their data as follows. In a later analysis, 70 million to 95 million unique TCR beta chains were counted across the approximately 620 repertoires, and roughly 10 million of these chains were shared by at least two donors. A nearest-neighbor algorithm error-corrected the raw reads and collapsed the reads into unique sequences, merging closely related sequences to remove PCR and sequencing errors. To assign V, D and J gene segments, CDR3 sequences were aligned to IMGT reference sequences. For a sequence to be retained, a match of at least six nucleotides to both a V gene segment and a J gene segment was required. Rearrangements were called productive when the CDR3 lacked stop codons and stayed in frame with V and J; all others were non-productive. CDR3 was defined according to IMGT convention as the region running from the second conserved V-encoded cysteine to the conserved J-encoded phenylalanine. The earlier analysis of a few hundred of the donors excluded any sequence lacking an unambiguous match to a single V gene segment. In an earlier analysis of some 590 of the donors, a V segment was called functional when productive rearrangements were above 56.7%, and segregating when the standard deviation between donors exceeded 5%. A statistical classification framework was built to diagnose cytomegalovirus status from the catalog of TCR beta chain sequences. In a later analysis, TCR nucleotide sequences were compared against IMGT/GENE-DB human TR gene sequences so that V and J genes could be assigned. Using the TCRdist pipeline, a later analysis assigned CDR3 sequences along with most-parsimonious VDJ recombination scenarios. In a later analysis, each TCR beta chain was defined by its CDR3 amino acid sequence together with its V-gene family, and reads without a unique V-gene family were excluded. As a way to deal with suspected cross-contamination and a sequencing artifact, a later analysis dropped hundreds of nucleotide sequences that were highly shared and had low generation probability. For each public chain, a later analysis derived a clonal expansion index from normalized ranks of inferred template counts within each repertoire. In a later analysis, generation probabilities were computed using a VDJ recombination model fitted to out-of-frame rearrangements, and the results were checked against IGoR. Hypergeometric tests were used in a later analysis to score TCR-TCR, TCR-HLA and TCR-CMV co-occurrence, with a repertoire-size bias correction applied to the TCR pairs. To estimate false discovery rates, a later analysis permuted the HLA or CMV assignments 20 times. In a later analysis, co-occurring TCRs were grouped using DBSCAN, with TCRdist sequence similarity added in when clustering inside HLA-allele-positive subsets. Co-occurrence clustering excluded repertoires with fewer than 30,000 or more than 120,000 public chains, plus five with anomalous nucleotide sharing. The clones in this table, taken by TCRdb from immuneACCESS, are in-frame only. Not every clone is retained; where verified, under half of the shortfall comes from an unresolved V gene, and the cause of the rest is unknown. V and J calls and clone size are copied from that table; D and trimming were computed from the DNA. The sample data list approximately 280,000 clones, and about 87% of these were observed just once. The ten largest account for more than 2% of the sample.

The cohort was made up of under 800 healthy bone marrow donors. At the time of sampling, all cohort members were nominally healthy, though unrecorded immune exposures were likely present. The donor tested CMV seronegative and was one of the 352 seronegative cohort members. A peripheral blood sample was provided by each donor, and peripheral blood mononuclear cells were used for TCR beta sequencing. Genomic DNA was extracted from the blood cell samples with the Qiagen DNeasy Blood Extraction Kit. Overall study outcomes, separate from this receptor: Most CMV-associated TCR beta chains appeared to be HLA-restricted in a later analysis, and the HLA associations seemed to be driven largely by CMV exposure. A further reported finding was that TCR beta sequences accurately predicted the HLA-A and HLA-B alleles for most subjects in the first cohort. HLA typing was unavailable for some donors at each locus, so association tests used only the typed subset. Linkage disequilibrium might explain the correlated functional status among segregating V segments, but an unknown experimental factor could not be excluded. The sequencing pipeline was judged likely to have produced a cluster of highly shared sequence variants as a technical artifact. The only immune exposure information available for the cohort was CMV serostatus. A later analysis found that HLA-associated TCR beta chains were more clonally expanded and had lower generation probabilities than equally common non-associated chains. The earlier analysis of around 600 of the donors excluded roughly 16 rarely observed V segments, including chromosome 9 orphons, because counts were too low. According to a later analysis, TCR association rates differed among HLA loci, with DRB1 alleles showing the most associated TCRs and HLA-C alleles showing the fewest. In an earlier analysis of 500 to 650 of the donors, most TCR beta V segments appeared in productive rearrangements about 90% or about 30% of the time, broadly matching IMGT annotations. An association between a missense DCLRE1C variant and V-gene and J-gene trimming of TCR beta chains was found in a later genetic analysis and replicated in an independent cohort. The authors suggested that the approach could potentially be extended to other disease states and immunological phenotypes. The study gave a list of under 200 TCR beta chains associated with cytomegalovirus. Only TCR beta chains were sequenced in this cohort, and the absence of alpha or paired-chain data limited detectable features. The presence/absence analyses assumed that sequencing depth was roughly uniform across donors, and that assumption may not be true. Cytomegalovirus status was reported to be diagnosed by the classifier with high specificity and sensitivity in both the original and validation cohorts. In a later genetic analysis, fewer N-insertions in productive TCRs were reported among donors in an Asian-associated ancestry cluster than the 666-donor mean. Because the 87-base-pair reads could not distinguish some IMGT-functional V segments, including TRBV6-2 and TRBV6-3, those segments were excluded. Most TCR sequences were seen in very few donors, while some public TCRs were found in many individuals. Assigning TCR associations to individual alleles was difficult when HLA alleles, especially DR and DQ, strongly co-occurred. Specific HLA alleles were associated with 15,000 to 20,000 TCR beta sequences at a false discovery rate of 0.05 in a later analysis. In a later analysis, several top co-occurrence clusters were reported to appear linked to parvovirus B19, influenza, CMV and Epstein-Barr virus. A few of the identified cytomegalovirus-associated TCR beta chains were confirmed in vitro to be specific for cytomegalovirus antigens.

Trimming accounts for 7 bases at V and 5 bases at J, while the number of junction bases matched to no gene is 6. For CDR1 and CDR2, the germline V gene lists SGHRS and YFSETQ. The CDR3, cysteine through phenylalanine, is 13 amino acids long. Only the CDR3 DNA is retained, 39 bases long and in frame from the first base. In the case of this clone: Its antigen remains unidentified. Base qualities are not at hand, and no much larger clone is one base apart.

The V and J segments used are TRBV5-1 and TRBJ2-5; TRBD1 aligns with 9 central bases. Material for sequencing was PBMCs. This clonotype was obtained from a young woman in good health and CMV-seronegative. The DNA is as follows: TGCGCCAGCTCCACAGGGGGCCTTGAGACCCAGTACTTC. Its protein product is CASSTGGLETQYF.